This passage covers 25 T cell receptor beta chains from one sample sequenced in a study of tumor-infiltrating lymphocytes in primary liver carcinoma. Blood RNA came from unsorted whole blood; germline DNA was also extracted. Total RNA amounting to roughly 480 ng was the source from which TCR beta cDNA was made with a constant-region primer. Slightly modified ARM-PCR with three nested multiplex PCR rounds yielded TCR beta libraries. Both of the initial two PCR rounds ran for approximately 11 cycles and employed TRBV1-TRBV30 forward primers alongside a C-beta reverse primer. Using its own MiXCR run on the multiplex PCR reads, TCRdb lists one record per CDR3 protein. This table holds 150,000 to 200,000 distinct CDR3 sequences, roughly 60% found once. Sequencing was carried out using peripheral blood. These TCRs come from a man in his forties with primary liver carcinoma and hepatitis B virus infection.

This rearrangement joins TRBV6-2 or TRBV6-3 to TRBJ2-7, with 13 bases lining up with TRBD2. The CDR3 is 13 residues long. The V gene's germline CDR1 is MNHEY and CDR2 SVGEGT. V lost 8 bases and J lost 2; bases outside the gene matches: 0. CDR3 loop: CASGLAGAYEQYF. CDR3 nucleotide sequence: TGTGCCAGCGGACTAGCGGGAGCCTACGAGCAGTACTTC.

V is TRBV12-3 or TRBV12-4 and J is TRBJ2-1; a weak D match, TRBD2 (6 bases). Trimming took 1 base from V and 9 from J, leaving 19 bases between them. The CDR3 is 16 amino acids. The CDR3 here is CASSLDQWEALREQFF. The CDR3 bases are TGTGCCAGCAGTTTAGATCAGTGGGAGGCCCTGCGTGAGCAGTTCTTC.

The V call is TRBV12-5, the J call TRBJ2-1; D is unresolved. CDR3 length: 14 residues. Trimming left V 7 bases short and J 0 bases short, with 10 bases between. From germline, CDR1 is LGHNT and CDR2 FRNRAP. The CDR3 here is CASALSVSYNEQFF. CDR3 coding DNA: TGTGCTAGTGCCCTGAGCGTCTCCTACAATGAGCAGTTCTTC.

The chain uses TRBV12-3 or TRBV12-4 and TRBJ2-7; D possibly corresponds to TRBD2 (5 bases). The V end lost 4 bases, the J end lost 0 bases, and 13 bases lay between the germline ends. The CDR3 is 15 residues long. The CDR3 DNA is TGTGCCAGCAGTTCCTACCGGGATCCCTCCTACGAGCAGTACTTC. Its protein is CASSSYRDPSYEQYF.

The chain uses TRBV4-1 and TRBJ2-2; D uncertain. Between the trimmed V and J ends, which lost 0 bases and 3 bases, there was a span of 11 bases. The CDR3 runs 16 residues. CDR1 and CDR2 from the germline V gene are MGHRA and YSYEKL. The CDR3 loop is CASSQETDADTGELFF. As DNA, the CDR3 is TGCGCCAGCAGCCAAGAAACGGACGCGGACACCGGGGAGCTGTTTTTT.

The CDR3 bases are TGTGCCAGCAGTCCCCATGCGGGAGGGTCGGGGGATGAGCAGTTCTTC. This translates into CASSPHAGGSGDEQFF. This chain uses TRBV12-3 or TRBV12-4 with TRBJ2-1; TRBD2 agrees at 9 bases. The CDR3 consists of 16 residues. Trimming removed 5 bases from V and 8 bases from J; junction bases left unmatched: 13.

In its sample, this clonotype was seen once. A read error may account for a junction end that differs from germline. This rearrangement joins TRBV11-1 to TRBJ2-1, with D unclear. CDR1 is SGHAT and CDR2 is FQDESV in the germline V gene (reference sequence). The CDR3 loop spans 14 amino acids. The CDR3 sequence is CVSISPGRDNEQFF. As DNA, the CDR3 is TGTGTCAGCATCTCCCCGGGCCGGGACAATGAGCAGTTCTTC.

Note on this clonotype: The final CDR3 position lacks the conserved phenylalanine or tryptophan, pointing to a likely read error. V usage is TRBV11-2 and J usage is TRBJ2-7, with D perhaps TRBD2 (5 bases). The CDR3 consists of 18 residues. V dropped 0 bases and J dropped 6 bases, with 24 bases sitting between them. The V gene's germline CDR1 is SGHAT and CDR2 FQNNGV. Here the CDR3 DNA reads TGTGCCAGCAGCTTAGAAGGGTGGAGAACGGGGAAGAGAGGCGAGCAGTACCTC. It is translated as CASSLEGWRTGKRGEQYL.

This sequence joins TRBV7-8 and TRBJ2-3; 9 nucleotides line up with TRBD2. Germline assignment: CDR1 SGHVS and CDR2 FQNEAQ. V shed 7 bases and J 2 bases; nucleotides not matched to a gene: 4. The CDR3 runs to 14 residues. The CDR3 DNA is TGTGCCAGCAACCCTAGCGGGAACACAGATACGCAGTATTTT. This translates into CASNPSGNTDTQYF.

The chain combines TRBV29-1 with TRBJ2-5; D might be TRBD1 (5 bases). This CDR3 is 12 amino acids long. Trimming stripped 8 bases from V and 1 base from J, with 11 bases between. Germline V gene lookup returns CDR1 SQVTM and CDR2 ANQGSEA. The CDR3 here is CSSYRSQETQYF. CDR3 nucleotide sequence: TGCAGCTCCTACAGGAGCCAAGAGACCCAGTACTTC.

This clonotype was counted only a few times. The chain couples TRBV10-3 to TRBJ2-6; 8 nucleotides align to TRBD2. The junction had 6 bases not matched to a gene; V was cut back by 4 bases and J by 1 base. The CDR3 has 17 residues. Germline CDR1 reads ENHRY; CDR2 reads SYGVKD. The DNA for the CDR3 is TGTGCCATCAGTGGCTCGGGAGGGGAGTCTGGGGCCAACGTCCTGACTTTC. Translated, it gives CAISGSGGESGANVLTF.

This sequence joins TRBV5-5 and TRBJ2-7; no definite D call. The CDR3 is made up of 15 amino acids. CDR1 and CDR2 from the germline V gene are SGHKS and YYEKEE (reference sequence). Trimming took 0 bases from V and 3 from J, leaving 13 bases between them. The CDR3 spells CASSLEAESFYEQYF. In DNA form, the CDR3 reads TGTGCCAGCAGCTTGGAGGCAGAGAGCTTCTACGAGCAGTACTTC. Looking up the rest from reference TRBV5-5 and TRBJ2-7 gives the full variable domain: DAGVTQSPTHLIKTRGQQVTLRCSPISGHKSVSWYQQVLGQGPQFIFQYYEKEERGRGNFPDRFSARQFPNYSSELNVNALLLGDSALYLCASSLEAESFYEQYFGPGTRLTVT.

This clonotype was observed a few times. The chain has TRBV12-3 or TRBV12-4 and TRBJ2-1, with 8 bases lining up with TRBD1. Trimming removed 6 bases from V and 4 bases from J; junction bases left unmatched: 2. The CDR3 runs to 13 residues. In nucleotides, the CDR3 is TGTGCCAGCAGATGGACAGGGTACAATGAGCAGTTCTTC. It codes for CASRWTGYNEQFF.

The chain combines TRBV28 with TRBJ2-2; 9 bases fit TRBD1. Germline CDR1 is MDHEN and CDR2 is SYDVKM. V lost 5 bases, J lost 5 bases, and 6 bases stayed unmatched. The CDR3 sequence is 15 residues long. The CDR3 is CASSPRTGETGELFF. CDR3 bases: TGTGCCAGCAGTCCCCGGACAGGGGAGACCGGGGAGCTGTTTTTT.

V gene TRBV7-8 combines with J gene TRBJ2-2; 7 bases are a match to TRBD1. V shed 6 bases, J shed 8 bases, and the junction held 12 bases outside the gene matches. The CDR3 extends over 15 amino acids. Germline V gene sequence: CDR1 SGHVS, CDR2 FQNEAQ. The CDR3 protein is CASSFPGTVTGELFF. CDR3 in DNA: TGTGCCAGCAGTTTCCCGGGGACAGTAACAGGGGAGCTGTTTTTT.

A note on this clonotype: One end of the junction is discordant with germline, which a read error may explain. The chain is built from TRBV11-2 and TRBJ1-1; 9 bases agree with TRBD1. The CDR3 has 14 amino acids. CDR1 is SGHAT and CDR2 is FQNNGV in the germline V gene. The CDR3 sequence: CASSLGQGNTETFF. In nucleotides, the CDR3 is TGTGCCAGCAGTTTAGGACAGGGGAACACTGAAACTTTCTTT.

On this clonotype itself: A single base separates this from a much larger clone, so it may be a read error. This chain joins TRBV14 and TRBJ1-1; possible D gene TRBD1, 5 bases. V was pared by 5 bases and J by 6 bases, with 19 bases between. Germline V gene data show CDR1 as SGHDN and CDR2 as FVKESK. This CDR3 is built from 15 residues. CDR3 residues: CASSREGREDAEAFF. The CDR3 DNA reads TGTGCCAGCAGCAGGGAGGGGAGAGAGGACGCTGAAGCTTTCTTT.

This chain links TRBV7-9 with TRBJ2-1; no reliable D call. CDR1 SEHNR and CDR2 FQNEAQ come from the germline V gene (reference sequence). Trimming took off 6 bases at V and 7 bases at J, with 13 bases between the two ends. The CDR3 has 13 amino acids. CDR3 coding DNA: TGTGCCAGCAGACCGAACATGGGGAATGAGCAGTTCTTC. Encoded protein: CASRPNMGNEQFF.

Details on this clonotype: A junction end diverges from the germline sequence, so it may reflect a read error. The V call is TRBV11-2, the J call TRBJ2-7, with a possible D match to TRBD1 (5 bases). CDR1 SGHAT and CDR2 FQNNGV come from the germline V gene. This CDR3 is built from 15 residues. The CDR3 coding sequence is TGTGCCAGCAGCTTATATAGACAGAGTCACTACGAGCAATACTTC. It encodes CASSLYRQSHYEQYF.

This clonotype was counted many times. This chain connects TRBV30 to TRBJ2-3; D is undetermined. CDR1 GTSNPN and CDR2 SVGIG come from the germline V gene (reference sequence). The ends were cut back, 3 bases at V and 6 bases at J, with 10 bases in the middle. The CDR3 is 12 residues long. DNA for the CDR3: TGTGCCTGGAGCGATGGGCCGGATACGCAGTATTTT. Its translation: CAWSDGPDTQYF.

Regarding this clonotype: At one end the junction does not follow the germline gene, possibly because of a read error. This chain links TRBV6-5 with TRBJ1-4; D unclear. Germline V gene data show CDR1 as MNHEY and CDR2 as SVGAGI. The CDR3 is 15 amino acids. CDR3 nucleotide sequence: TGTGCCAGCAGTCGCAGCGGTTCAACTGATGAAAAACTGTTTTTT. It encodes CASSRSGSTDEKLFF.

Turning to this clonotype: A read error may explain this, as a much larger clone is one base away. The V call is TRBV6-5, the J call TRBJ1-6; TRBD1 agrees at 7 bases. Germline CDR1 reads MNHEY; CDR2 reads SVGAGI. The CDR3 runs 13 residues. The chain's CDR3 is CASSTQGDSSLHF. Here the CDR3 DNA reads TGTGCCAGCAGCACTCAGGGGGATTCATCCCTCCACTTT.

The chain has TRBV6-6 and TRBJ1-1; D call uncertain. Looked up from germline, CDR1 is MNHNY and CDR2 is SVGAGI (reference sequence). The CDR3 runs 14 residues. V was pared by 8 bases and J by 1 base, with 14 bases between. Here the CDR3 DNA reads TGTGCCAGCTTTGATAGGGCGACGAACACTGAAGCTTTCTTT. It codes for CASFDRATNTEAFF.

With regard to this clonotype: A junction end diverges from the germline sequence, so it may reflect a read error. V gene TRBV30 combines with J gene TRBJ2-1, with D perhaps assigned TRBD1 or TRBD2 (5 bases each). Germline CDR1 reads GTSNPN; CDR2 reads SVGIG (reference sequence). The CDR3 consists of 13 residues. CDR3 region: CACSVGTPDELFF. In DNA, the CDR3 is TGTGCCTGTAGTGTAGGGACGCCGGATGAGCTGTTCTTC.

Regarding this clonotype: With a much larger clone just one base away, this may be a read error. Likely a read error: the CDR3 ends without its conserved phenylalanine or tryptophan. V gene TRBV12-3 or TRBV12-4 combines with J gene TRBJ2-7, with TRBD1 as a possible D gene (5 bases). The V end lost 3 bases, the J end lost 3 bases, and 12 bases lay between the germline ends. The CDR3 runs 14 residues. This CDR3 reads CASSFRAESYEQYS. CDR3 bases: TGTGCCAGCAGTTTCAGGGCGGAGAGCTACGAGCAGTACTCC.